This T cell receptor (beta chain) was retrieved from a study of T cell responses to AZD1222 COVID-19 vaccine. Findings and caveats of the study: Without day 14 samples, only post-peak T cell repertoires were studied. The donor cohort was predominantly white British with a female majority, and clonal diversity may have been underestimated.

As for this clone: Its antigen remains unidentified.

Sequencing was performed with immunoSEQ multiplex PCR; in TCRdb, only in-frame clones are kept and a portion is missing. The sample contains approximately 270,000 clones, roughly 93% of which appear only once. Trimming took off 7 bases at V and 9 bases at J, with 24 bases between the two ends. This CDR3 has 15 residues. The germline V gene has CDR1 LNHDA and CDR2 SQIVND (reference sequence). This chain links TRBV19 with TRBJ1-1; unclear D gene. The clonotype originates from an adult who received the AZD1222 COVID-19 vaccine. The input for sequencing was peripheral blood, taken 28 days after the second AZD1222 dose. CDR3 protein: CASTLGVLKVSKAFF. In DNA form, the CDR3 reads TGTGCCAGTACCCTTGGGGTTTTGAAGGTTTCGAAAGCTTTCTTT.